These 18 T cell receptor beta chains came from one sample sequenced in a study of early T cells in non-severe SARS-CoV-2 infection. TCRdb recomputed calls from the 5' RACE reads with MiXCR, one row per CDR3 protein. The top ten clones hold more than 0.9% of a sample with 57,000 or so distinct CDR3 sequences, more than 10% of them seen once. The sample was whole blood, taken at baseline. These receptors were taken from an adult who was a healthcare worker with PCR-confirmed SARS-CoV-2 infection or an uninfected control (not recorded which). The donor label of this sample is uncertain.

The chain links TRBV2 to TRBJ1-6; TRBD1 is a possible D gene (5 bases). Between the trimmed V and J ends, which lost 4 bases and 7 bases, there was a span of 8 bases. The CDR3 totals 13 residues. Germline-derived CDR1 and CDR2 are SNHLY and FYNNEI. CDR3 bases: TGTGCCAGCAGTGGACAGCCCAATTCACCCCTCCACTTT. As protein: CASSGQPNSPLHF.

In its sample, this clonotype was seen a few times. The chain couples TRBV10-2 to TRBJ1-6, with D possibly TRBD1 on 5 matching bases. The CDR3 is 14 amino acids. CDR1 is WSHSY and CDR2 is SAAADI in the germline V gene. Trimming took 6 bases from V and 8 from J, leaving 14 bases between them. The CDR3 DNA reads as TGCGCCAGCAGAACCGGGACCGCGGATTCACCCCTCCACTTT. It specifies CASRTGTADSPLHF.

This chain uses TRBV9 with TRBJ2-1, with 8 bases aligning to TRBD2. Germline-derived CDR1 and CDR2 are SGDLS and YYNGEE. The CDR3 consists of 16 residues. With V trimmed by 4 bases and J by 3 bases, 9 bases remained unmatched. The CDR3, as DNA: TGTGCCAGCAGCTCCCGGGGGGGCGCTGGCTACAATGAGCAGTTCTTC. Protein product: CASSSRGGAGYNEQFF.

The J gene is TRBJ1-2, the V gene TRBV6-6; unclear D gene. The germline V gene has CDR1 MNHNY and CDR2 SVGAGI (reference sequence). The CDR3 is 15 residues long. V lost 10 bases, J lost 2 bases, and 20 bases lay in between. As DNA, the CDR3 is TGTGCCACCCAGTATATCACTCGGGCGAACTATGGCTACACCTTC. Translated: CATQYITRANYGYTF.

The chain links TRBV11-3 to TRBJ2-1; D gene uncertain. Germline CDR1 reads SGHNT; CDR2 reads YENEEA. The V and J ends lost 5 bases and 7 bases respectively, with 6 bases between them. The length of the CDR3 is 11 residues. CDR3: CASSAGNEQFF. The CDR3 DNA follows: TGTGCCAGCAGCGCTGGGAATGAGCAGTTCTTC.

The chain employs TRBV12-3 or TRBV12-4 and TRBJ1-2, with TRBD1 as a possible D gene (6 bases). With 6 bases removed from V and 0 bases from J, the gap between germline ends came to 11 bases. The CDR3 totals 14 residues. The CDR3 spells CASRTGKANYGYTF. The CDR3 DNA reads TGTGCCAGCAGGACAGGAAAAGCTAACTATGGCTACACCTTC.

This clonotype was seen repeatedly, ten times or more. The chain combines TRBV12-3 or TRBV12-4 with TRBJ2-3, with 8 positions matching TRBD2. The CDR3 covers 15 residues. The V segment lost 3 bases and the J segment 1 base; nucleotides outside the gene matches: 3. The CDR3 nucleotides are TGTGCCAGCAGTTTTGGTAGCGGGGGCACAGATACGCAGTATTTT. This encodes CASSFGSGGTDTQYF.

This clonotype was picked up many times. The CDR3, as DNA: TGTGCCAGCAGGCCCGCCCACAGGGTCTATGGCTACACCTTC. Protein product: CASRPAHRVYGYTF. The V call is TRBV27, the J call TRBJ1-2, with a possible D match to TRBD1 (6 bases). Per the germline V gene, CDR1 is MNHEY and CDR2 is SMNVEV (reference sequence). Trimming cost V 6 bases and J 4 bases, with 15 bases left between them. The CDR3 extends over 14 amino acids.

This clonotype was seen a few times. The chain links TRBV14 to TRBJ1-1, with 9 bases that match TRBD1. CDR1 and CDR2 from the germline V gene are SGHDN and FVKESK. Germline trimming cut 5 bases from V and 1 base from J; bases unmatched to any gene: 8. The CDR3 sequence is 16 residues long. The CDR3 sequence: CASSIQPGQGNTEAFF. The DNA of the CDR3 is TGTGCCAGCAGCATTCAACCGGGACAGGGGAACACTGAAGCTTTCTTT.

The V gene is TRBV9, the J gene TRBJ2-1; 7 bases are shared with TRBD1. Germline CDR1 reads SGDLS; CDR2 reads YYNGEE. J gave up 3 bases and V 3 bases, and 3 bases lay outside the gene matches. The CDR3 totals 14 residues. CDR3 in DNA: TGTGCCAGCAGCGATCCAGGGGGCTACAATGAGCAGTTCTTC. Residues: CASSDPGGYNEQFF.

This clonotype was counted between two and nine times. The genes are TRBV19 and TRBJ2-2; possibly TRBD1 or TRBD2 for D (7 bases each). The germline gives CDR1 LNHDA, CDR2 SQIVND (reference sequence). The CDR3 covers 15 residues. The V end was cut by 8 bases, the J end by 5 bases, with 18 bases between. This CDR3 reads CASREEGARTGELFF. The DNA for the CDR3 is TGTGCCAGTCGGGAGGAGGGGGCAAGGACCGGGGAGCTGTTTTTT.

The chain recombines TRBV4-1 with TRBJ1-2, with 9 bases that match TRBD1. Germline V gives CDR1 MGHRA, CDR2 YSYEKL. The CDR3 is 15 amino acids. V was clipped by 1 base and J by 2 bases; unmatched bases: 2. The CDR3 protein is CASSQVGTGNYGYTF. CDR3 nucleotides: TGCGCCAGCAGCCAAGTGGGGACAGGGAACTATGGCTACACCTTC.

V and J are TRBV20-1 and TRBJ2-2; 11 nucleotides agree with TRBD2. Germline values: CDR1 DFQATT, CDR2 SNEGSKA (reference sequence). Trimming removed 6 bases from V and 1 base from J; junction bases left unmatched: 7. This CDR3 has 16 amino acids. The CDR3 DNA sequence: TGCAGTGCATCGCTAGCGGGGGGACTGAACACCGGGGAGCTGTTTTTT. It codes for CSASLAGGLNTGELFF.

The chain has TRBV28 and TRBJ1-1, with 8 positions matching TRBD1. The ends lost 3 bases at V and 6 bases at J; junction bases unmatched: 12. The CDR3 loop spans 16 amino acids. Germline values: CDR1 MDHEN, CDR2 SYDVKM. The CDR3 nucleotides read TGTGCCAGCAGTTTCAGGGGGCCAAGCGTGAAGCCTGAAGCTTTCTTT. Translated, it gives CASSFRGPSVKPEAFF. The full variable domain, in which reference TRBV28 and TRBJ1-1 provide the parts outside the CDR3, is DVKVTQSSRYLVKRTGEKVFLECVQDMDHENMFWYRQDPGLGLRLIYFSYDVKMKEKGDIPEGYSVSREKKERFSLILESASTNQTSMYLCASSFRGPSVKPEAFFGQGTRLTVV.

This clonotype was counted many times. The chain employs TRBV5-1 and TRBJ2-5; D gene unclear. The V gene's germline CDR1 is SGHRS and CDR2 YFSETQ. V was pared by 4 bases and J by 3 bases, with 13 bases between. The CDR3 is made up of 14 amino acids. CDR3 region: CASSQNRAKETQYF. CDR3 DNA sequence: TGCGCCAGCAGCCAGAACCGGGCCAAAGAGACCCAGTACTTC.

The rearrangement joins TRBV4-2 to TRBJ2-2, with a tentative D call TRBD1 (6 bases). Trimming stripped 0 bases from V and 6 bases from J, with 14 bases between. CDR3 length: 16 residues. Germline CDR1 is LGHNA and CDR2 is YNFKEQ. The CDR3 region has the DNA TGTGCCAGCAGCCAAGATCGACAGGTTCTGGCCGGGGAGCTGTTTTTT. This translates into CASSQDRQVLAGELFF.

This clonotype was seen many times. The chain couples TRBV5-1 to TRBJ2-2; D is unclear. The CDR3 has 13 residues. V shed 5 bases and J shed 6 bases, with 11 bases lying between them. In germline, CDR1 is SGHRS, CDR2 YFSETQ. The CDR3, as DNA: TGCGCCAGCAGTGGGTTCGAGGCCGGGGAGCTGTTTTTT. It specifies CASSGFEAGELFF.

Ten or more counts support this clonotype. The chain carries TRBV19 and TRBJ2-2; 8 bases map to TRBD2. The CDR3 is 14 residues long. J lost 4 bases, V lost 7 bases, and 5 bases had no gene match. Germline V gives CDR1 LNHDA, CDR2 SQIVND (reference sequence). CDR3 coding DNA: TGTGCCAGTACTCCGGGACTAGGCACCGGGGAGCTGTTTTTT. The encoded protein is CASTPGLGTGELFF.